A single sample gave rise to the 9 T cell receptor beta chains below, sequenced in a study of shared clonotypes between healthy human individuals. Sequenced by immunoSEQ multiplex PCR; TCRdb stores in-frame clones only, minus some. The table shows about 1.1 million clones, with 75% to 85% occurring only once. Sequencing was done on a sample of memory CD4+ T cells from PBMCs. Noted subset: CD45RA-negative fraction. These receptors were collected from a man aged 18-30 years in good health. Some clones in this sample may be carry-over from other donors' samples.

The chain employs TRBV4-1 and TRBJ2-7; 11 nucleotides line up with TRBD2. Unmatched junction bases numbered 3, after V lost 3 bases and J lost 2 bases. The CDR3 is 15 residues long. Germline values: CDR1 MGHRA, CDR2 YSYEKL. CDR3 region: CASSHPSGGTYEQYF. For the CDR3, the DNA is TGCGCCAGCAGCCACCCTAGCGGGGGGACCTACGAGCAGTACTTC.

The rearrangement uses TRBV28 and TRBJ2-1, with 10 bases matching TRBD2. Germline CDR1 reads MDHEN; CDR2 reads SYDVKM. The CDR3 has 15 amino acids. The V segment lost 3 bases and the J segment 9 bases; nucleotides outside the gene matches: 8. CDR3 sequence reads: CASSFSGEREGEQFF. CDR3 DNA sequence: TGTGCCAGCAGTTTTTCGGGGGAGCGGGAGGGTGAGCAGTTCTTC.

DNA for the CDR3: TGTGCCAGCAGCTTAACTACAGGGAACACTGAAGCTTTCTTT. Protein: CASSLTTGNTEAFF. The V gene is TRBV11-2, the J gene TRBJ1-1; D is perhaps TRBD1 (5 bases). The ends were cut back, 2 bases at V and 1 base at J, with 8 bases in the middle. Germline CDR1 and CDR2: SGHAT and FQNNGV. The CDR3 loop spans 14 amino acids.

The chain is built from TRBV5-4 and TRBJ2-3, with TRBD1 identical over 8 bases. V trimming: 9 bases; J trimming: 4 bases; junction bases outside the gene matches: 10. From germline, CDR1 is SGHNT and CDR2 YYREEE (reference sequence). The CDR3 length is 14 residues. CDR3 nucleotides: TGTGCCACCCACCCGGGACAGGATCCAGATACGCAGTATTTT. As protein: CATHPGQDPDTQYF. The full variable domain, with the rest looked up from reference TRBV5-4 and TRBJ2-3, is ETGVTQSPTHLIKTRGQQVTLRCSSQSGHNTVSWYQQALGQGPQFIFQYYREEENGRGNFPPRFSGLQFPNYSSELNVNALELDDSALYLCATHPGQDPDTQYFGPGTRLTVL.

This clone was detected only a few times. V and J are TRBV6-5 and TRBJ2-6; no firm D call. The length of the CDR3 is 13 residues. From germline, CDR1 is MNHEY and CDR2 SVGAGI. V was shortened by 5 bases and J by 4 bases, with 6 bases between the two germline ends. The CDR3 DNA sequence: TGTGCCAGCAGTCGGCCAGGGGCCAACGTCCTGACTTTC. It specifies CASSRPGANVLTF.

This clone occurred many times. This sequence joins TRBV19 and TRBJ2-7; perhaps TRBD2 as D (6 bases). The CDR3 has 15 residues. CDR1 LNHDA and CDR2 SQIVND come from the germline V gene (reference sequence). V was pared by 5 bases and J by 4 bases, with 18 bases between. This CDR3 reads CASSPQRLERYEQYF. As DNA, the CDR3 is TGTGCCAGTAGTCCCCAACGACTAGAACGGTACGAGCAGTACTTC.

V and J are TRBV5-1 and TRBJ2-2; no definite D call. Germline V gene data show CDR1 as SGHRS and CDR2 as YFSETQ. This CDR3 comprises 13 residues. Trimming pared 0 bases from V and 7 bases from J, leaving 7 bases between. CDR3 DNA: TGCGCCAGCAGCTTGGAAGCGAACGGGGAGCTGTTTTTT. Its protein product is CASSLEANGELFF.

J is TRBJ2-2 and V is TRBV7-3, with TRBD2 identical over 8 bases. CDR3 length: 15 amino acids. Germline V gene sequence: CDR1 SGHTA, CDR2 FQGTGA. J gave up 0 bases and V 5 bases, and 2 bases lay outside the gene matches. This CDR3 is CASSAGLANTGELFF. CDR3 in DNA: TGTGCCAGCAGCGCGGGACTAGCGAACACCGGGGAGCTGTTTTTT.

V is TRBV7-9 and J is TRBJ2-1, with a tentative D call TRBD2 (5 bases). CDR3 length: 13 residues. The germline CDR1 and CDR2 sequences are SEHNR and FQNEAQ (reference sequence). The V gene lost 1 base and the J gene lost 7 bases, with 8 bases spanning the gap. CDR3 DNA sequence: TGTGCCAGCAGCTTAGGGCGGGCGAATGAGCAGTTCTTC. Protein: CASSLGRANEQFF. Combining the CDR3 with reference TRBV7-9 and TRBJ2-1 gives the whole variable domain DTGVSQNPRHKITKRGQNVTFRCDPISEHNRLYWYRQTLGQGPEFLTYFQNEAQLEKSRLLSDRFSAERPKGSFSTLEIQRTEQGDSAMYLCASSLGRANEQFFGPGTRLTVL.